A selection of T cell receptor beta chains follows, all from one sample in a study of cytomegalovirus exposure and HLA in healthy donors. Using immunoSEQ multiplex PCR, the repertoire was profiled, and TCRdb retains in-frame clones only, with some absent. This sample has about 110,000 clones; under 85% occur once, and the top ten carry 7.7%. The specimen sequenced was PBMCs. The receptors stem from a woman in her forties or fifties in good health and CMV-seropositive. CDR3s include the opening cysteine and the closing phenylalanine or tryptophan. Each record gives: CDR3 length, D gene, clone size, J gene, V gene, CDR3 DNA, CDR3 protein. A D gene is named only where the DNA matches it firmly. The listing skips clone size in some rows; elsewhere it reads once, few, many or a size class.

cdr3_length: 13; d_call: -; clone_size: -; j_call: TRBJ1-2; v_call: TRBV14; cdr3_nt: TGTGCCAGCAGCCCAGCGGGACACTATGGCTACACCTTC; cdr3_aa: CASSPAGHYGYTF
cdr3_length: 14; d_call: TRBD1; clone_size: -; j_call: TRBJ2-2; v_call: TRBV2; cdr3_nt: TGTGCCAGCCAATTGGAACAGGGGACCGGGGAGCTGTTTTTT; cdr3_aa: CASQLEQGTGELFF
cdr3_length: 15; d_call: TRBD1; clone_size: -; j_call: TRBJ1-4; v_call: TRBV5-1; cdr3_nt: TGCGCCAGCAGCTTGGAGGGACAGTTTAATGAAAAACTGTTTTTT; cdr3_aa: CASSLEGQFNEKLFF
cdr3_length: 14; d_call: TRBD1; clone_size: -; j_call: TRBJ2-2; v_call: TRBV7-9; cdr3_nt: TGTGCCAGCAAGGGGACAGGGGACACCGGGGAGCTGTTTTTT; cdr3_aa: CASKGTGDTGELFF
cdr3_length: 13; d_call: TRBD1; clone_size: -; j_call: TRBJ2-3; v_call: TRBV7-9; cdr3_nt: TGTGCCAGCAGCTTCAGCCAGGGGGCGGCGCAGTATTTT; cdr3_aa: CASSFSQGAAQYF
cdr3_length: 16; d_call: TRBD2; clone_size: -; j_call: TRBJ2-3; v_call: TRBV5-1; cdr3_nt: TGCGCCAGCAGTCAGCTAGCGGGGAGTGGGACAGATACGCAGTATTTT; cdr3_aa: CASSQLAGSGTDTQYF
cdr3_length: 16; d_call: TRBD2; clone_size: -; j_call: TRBJ2-1; v_call: TRBV5-1; cdr3_nt: TGCGCCAGCAGCTTGGATGCAGGTCTAGCGGGAGGTGAGCAGTTCTTC; cdr3_aa: CASSLDAGLAGGEQFF
cdr3_length: 12; d_call: -; clone_size: -; j_call: TRBJ2-5; v_call: TRBV19; cdr3_nt: TGTGCCACTGGGGGGGGCCGAGAGACCCAGTACTTC; cdr3_aa: CATGGGRETQYF
cdr3_length: 15; d_call: TRBD2; clone_size: -; j_call: TRBJ2-7; v_call: TRBV4-2; cdr3_nt: TGTGCCAGCAGCCAAGGACTAGCGGGGGACTACGAGCAGTACTTC; cdr3_aa: CASSQGLAGDYEQYF
cdr3_length: 15; d_call: TRBD1; clone_size: once; j_call: TRBJ2-7; v_call: TRBV7-6; cdr3_nt: TGTGCCAGCAGCCCCGGCTGGACAGGGGCCTACGAGCAGTACTTC; cdr3_aa: CASSPGWTGAYEQYF
cdr3_length: 16; d_call: -; clone_size: -; j_call: TRBJ1-3; v_call: TRBV5-4; cdr3_nt: TGTGCCAGCAGCTTGGTGACAGGCAGGGGCTTTAACACCATATATTTT; cdr3_aa: CASSLVTGRGFNTIYF
cdr3_length: 15; d_call: TRBD1; clone_size: -; j_call: TRBJ2-3; v_call: TRBV19; cdr3_nt: TGTGCCAGTAGTATCCCGACAGGGGGAGCAGATACGCAGTATTTT; cdr3_aa: CASSIPTGGADTQYF
cdr3_length: 14; d_call: -; clone_size: once; j_call: TRBJ1-2; v_call: TRBV9; cdr3_nt: TGTGCCAGCAGCCCCAGAGGGACATCCTATGGCTACACCTTC; cdr3_aa: CASSPRGTSYGYTF
cdr3_length: 14; d_call: TRBD2; clone_size: -; j_call: TRBJ2-1; v_call: TRBV29-1; cdr3_nt: TGCAGCGTCCGGGGACTAGCGGGAGGAGGTGAGCAGTTCTTC; cdr3_aa: CSVRGLAGGGEQFF
cdr3_length: 11; d_call: -; clone_size: few; j_call: TRBJ1-5; v_call: TRBV20-1; cdr3_nt: TGCAGTGCAAAGCGGGATCAGCCCCAGCATTTT; cdr3_aa: CSAKRDQPQHF
cdr3_length: 17; d_call: TRBD1; clone_size: -; j_call: TRBJ2-6; v_call: TRBV2; cdr3_nt: TGTGCCAGCAGTGGGGACAGGGTGTTCTCTGGGGCCAACGGCCTGACTTTC; cdr3_aa: CASSGDRVFSGANGLTF
cdr3_length: 16; d_call: TRBD2; clone_size: -; j_call: TRBJ2-5; v_call: TRBV19; cdr3_nt: TGTGCCAGTAGTACCTCCGGGGCTAGCGGGGGGGAGACCCAGTACTTC; cdr3_aa: CASSTSGASGGETQYF
cdr3_length: 12; d_call: -; clone_size: -; j_call: TRBJ1-5; v_call: TRBV7-9; cdr3_nt: TGTGCCAGCAGCGCAGACGGAGGTGTCCAGCATTTT; cdr3_aa: CASSADGGVQHF
cdr3_length: 12; d_call: TRBD1; clone_size: -; j_call: TRBJ2-4; v_call: TRBV5-6; cdr3_nt: TGTGCCAGCAGCTTGGAGGGGGACAGTCAGTACTTC; cdr3_aa: CASSLEGDSQYF
cdr3_length: 14; d_call: -; clone_size: -; j_call: TRBJ2-2; v_call: TRBV5-6; cdr3_nt: TGTGCCAGCAGCTTGGAAGGGGGTACCGGGGAGCTGTTTTTT; cdr3_aa: CASSLEGGTGELFF
cdr3_length: 14; d_call: -; clone_size: -; j_call: TRBJ1-5; v_call: TRBV7-9; cdr3_nt: TGTGCCAGCAGCTTCCAGGGGCAGGGTCAGCCCCAGCATTTT; cdr3_aa: CASSFQGQGQPQHF
cdr3_length: 13; d_call: TRBD1; clone_size: -; j_call: TRBJ2-1; v_call: TRBV6-1; cdr3_nt: TGTGCCAGCAGTGAAGAGGGGGCTGGTGAGCAGTTCTTC; cdr3_aa: CASSEEGAGEQFF
cdr3_length: 13; d_call: TRBD1; clone_size: once; j_call: TRBJ2-5; v_call: TRBV7-3; cdr3_nt: TGTGCCAGCGGCCGGGACAGGGTAGAGACCCAGTACTTC; cdr3_aa: CASGRDRVETQYF
cdr3_length: 13; d_call: -; clone_size: -; j_call: TRBJ1-2; v_call: TRBV19; cdr3_nt: TGTGCCAGTACCCCTGGGCTTACCTATGGCTACACCTTC; cdr3_aa: CASTPGLTYGYTF
cdr3_length: 13; d_call: -; clone_size: once; j_call: TRBJ1-1; v_call: TRBV9; cdr3_nt: TGTGCCAGCAGCGCTGACATGAACACTGAAGCTTTCTTT; cdr3_aa: CASSADMNTEAFF
cdr3_length: 17; d_call: TRBD2; clone_size: -; j_call: TRBJ2-1; v_call: TRBV7-9; cdr3_nt: TGTTCCAGCAGCGGATTTTATAGCGGGGGGCCCGGGAGTGAGCAGTTCTTC; cdr3_aa: CSSSGFYSGGPGSEQFF
cdr3_length: 12; d_call: -; clone_size: -; j_call: TRBJ1-2; v_call: TRBV29-1; cdr3_nt: TGCAGCGTCGTACAGGGAAACTATGGCTACACCTTC; cdr3_aa: CSVVQGNYGYTF
cdr3_length: 14; d_call: TRBD2; clone_size: few; j_call: TRBJ2-5; v_call: TRBV7-3; cdr3_nt: TGTGCCAGCAGTTCCGGGGGGATCCAAGAGACCCAGTACTTC; cdr3_aa: CASSSGGIQETQYF
cdr3_length: 13; d_call: TRBD1; clone_size: -; j_call: TRBJ1-1; v_call: TRBV11-3; cdr3_nt: TGTGCCAGCAGCTGGGACAGAAACACTGAAGCTTTCTTT; cdr3_aa: CASSWDRNTEAFF
cdr3_length: 14; d_call: TRBD2; clone_size: -; j_call: TRBJ2-5; v_call: TRBV11-2; cdr3_nt: TGTGCCAGCAGCCCCCTAGCGGGGGAGGGGTCCCAGTACTTC; cdr3_aa: CASSPLAGEGSQYF
cdr3_length: 15; d_call: -; clone_size: -; j_call: TRBJ2-1; v_call: TRBV27; cdr3_nt: TGTGCCAGCAGTCCCTACCTAGGGGGGGCGCATGAGCAGTTCTTC; cdr3_aa: CASSPYLGGAHEQFF
cdr3_length: 12; d_call: -; clone_size: -; j_call: TRBJ2-2; v_call: TRBV18; cdr3_nt: TGTGCCAGCTCTCCCGGGACCGGGGAGCTGTTTTTT; cdr3_aa: CASSPGTGELFF
cdr3_length: 12; d_call: -; clone_size: -; j_call: TRBJ2-6; v_call: TRBV10-3; cdr3_nt: TGTGCCACCGGGGAAGGGGCCAACGTCCTGACTTTC; cdr3_aa: CATGEGANVLTF
cdr3_length: 13; d_call: TRBD1; clone_size: -; j_call: TRBJ2-7; v_call: TRBV5-6; cdr3_nt: TGTGCCAGCAGCCTGGGACAGTCCTACGAGCAGTACTTC; cdr3_aa: CASSLGQSYEQYF
cdr3_length: 15; d_call: -; clone_size: few; j_call: TRBJ1-4; v_call: TRBV18; cdr3_nt: TGTGCCAGCTCACCACGTCGGGAGGGGAATGAAAAACTGTTTTTT; cdr3_aa: CASSPRREGNEKLFF
cdr3_length: 12; d_call: -; clone_size: -; j_call: TRBJ2-5; v_call: TRBV18; cdr3_nt: TGTGCCAGCTCACCAATACGGGAGACCCAGTACTTC; cdr3_aa: CASSPIRETQYF
cdr3_length: 15; d_call: -; clone_size: -; j_call: TRBJ1-5; v_call: TRBV6-5; cdr3_nt: TGTGCCAGCAGTCAGGGCGTCATAGGCAATCAGCCCCAGCATTTT; cdr3_aa: CASSQGVIGNQPQHF
cdr3_length: 16; d_call: TRBD1; clone_size: -; j_call: TRBJ2-7; v_call: TRBV12-5; cdr3_nt: TGTGCTAGTGGTTTGGCCGGGACAGGCCGGACCTACGAGCAGTACTTC; cdr3_aa: CASGLAGTGRTYEQYF
cdr3_length: 17; d_call: TRBD2; clone_size: -; j_call: TRBJ2-5; v_call: TRBV10-3; cdr3_nt: TGTGCCATCAAAGGGACTAGCGGGAGGAATGAGGGAGAGACCCAGTACTTC; cdr3_aa: CAIKGTSGRNEGETQYF
cdr3_length: 14; d_call: -; clone_size: once; j_call: TRBJ1-6; v_call: TRBV6-1; cdr3_nt: TGTGCCAGCAGTGTCCGGACATTGGATTCACCCCTCCACTTT; cdr3_aa: CASSVRTLDSPLHF
cdr3_length: 15; d_call: TRBD1; clone_size: -; j_call: TRBJ1-2; v_call: TRBV28; cdr3_nt: TGTGCCAGCAGACCTCCCGGGACAGCTTCTTATGGCTACACCTTC; cdr3_aa: CASRPPGTASYGYTF
cdr3_length: 15; d_call: TRBD1; clone_size: -; j_call: TRBJ2-7; v_call: TRBV6-6; cdr3_nt: TGTGCCAGCAGTACCCCCGGGACAGGATCCTACGAGCAGTACTTC; cdr3_aa: CASSTPGTGSYEQYF
cdr3_length: 15; d_call: TRBD2; clone_size: -; j_call: TRBJ2-7; v_call: TRBV6-5; cdr3_nt: TGTGCCAGCAGCCGAAGCGGGAGGGCCTTCTACGAGCAGTACTTC; cdr3_aa: CASSRSGRAFYEQYF
cdr3_length: 16; d_call: TRBD2; clone_size: -; j_call: TRBJ2-1; v_call: TRBV18; cdr3_nt: TGTGCCAGCTCATTTTTAGCGGGAGGAGAGTTAAATGAGCAGTTCTTC; cdr3_aa: CASSFLAGGELNEQFF
cdr3_length: 16; d_call: TRBD2; clone_size: few; j_call: TRBJ2-2; v_call: TRBV4-1; cdr3_nt: TGCGCCAGCAGCCAAGCCCCTAGCGGGGGCACCGGGGAGCTGTTTTTT; cdr3_aa: CASSQAPSGGTGELFF
cdr3_length: 12; d_call: -; clone_size: -; j_call: TRBJ2-7; v_call: TRBV7-9; cdr3_nt: TGTTCCAGCAGCTTTGGGAGCTACGAGCAGTACTTC; cdr3_aa: CSSSFGSYEQYF
cdr3_length: 13; d_call: -; clone_size: -; j_call: TRBJ2-7; v_call: TRBV18; cdr3_nt: TGTGCCAGCTCACCAAGAGACAGCTACGAGCAGTACTTC; cdr3_aa: CASSPRDSYEQYF
cdr3_length: 15; d_call: -; clone_size: -; j_call: TRBJ2-2; v_call: TRBV19; cdr3_nt: TGTGCCAGTAGTGCTGGGCAGGGATATACCGGGGAGCTGTTTTTT; cdr3_aa: CASSAGQGYTGELFF
cdr3_length: 13; d_call: -; clone_size: -; j_call: TRBJ1-1; v_call: TRBV7-2; cdr3_nt: TGTGCCAGCAGCTCCAGACAGAACACTGAAGCTTTCTTT; cdr3_aa: CASSSRQNTEAFF
cdr3_length: 15; d_call: TRBD1; clone_size: -; j_call: TRBJ1-1; v_call: TRBV6-5; cdr3_nt: TGTGCCAGCTCCGGTAGGGACAGGGGGAACACTGAAGCTTTCTTT; cdr3_aa: CASSGRDRGNTEAFF
cdr3_length: 16; d_call: TRBD2; clone_size: -; j_call: TRBJ2-1; v_call: TRBV5-4; cdr3_nt: TGTGCCAGCAGCTTTCCCACTAGCGGGATGGGGGATGAGCAGTTCTTC; cdr3_aa: CASSFPTSGMGDEQFF